Listed below are T cell receptor beta chains from one sample, sequenced in a study of blood T cells in healthy people across ages. TCRdb independently ran MiXCR on the 5' RACE reads; one entry per CDR3 protein. The sample records more than 1,400,000 distinct CDR3 sequences, about 40% being singletons. The specimen was blood. Receptor source: a woman aged 18-29 years in good health. The CDR3 runs from the conserved cysteine through the conserved F or W. Fields, in order: V gene, clone size, D gene, J gene, CDR3 protein, CDR3 DNA. D genes are given only for firm matches. Rows give clone size only sometimes, using once, few, many, or a class for an expanded clone.

TRBV2	once	NA	TRBJ1-5	CASRQELDQPQHF	TGTGCCAGCAGACAGGAATTGGATCAGCCCCAGCATTTT
TRBV7-9	NA	NA	TRBJ2-7	CASSPYGLHDPVGYF	TGTGCCAGCAGCCCATACGGACTACACGACCCGGTGGGGTACTTC
TRBV9	NA	NA	TRBJ2-1	CASSAGDSYSEQFF	TGTGCCAGCAGCGCGGGGGACTCCTACAGTGAGCAGTTCTTC
TRBV6-5	few	TRBD2	TRBJ2-7	CASSPGTSGRYEQYF	TGTGCCAGCAGTCCAGGGACTAGCGGGAGGTACGAGCAGTACTTC
TRBV7-9	few	NA	TRBJ2-1	CASTMTSYNEQFF	TGTGCCAGCACCATGACCTCCTACAATGAGCAGTTCTTC
TRBV4-1	NA	NA	TRBJ1-4	CASSPPLQRGLFF	TGCGCCAGTAGCCCGCCCTTACAGAGGGGGCTGTTTTTT
TRBV7-9	NA	TRBD2	TRBJ2-1	CASSRGGPSYNEQFF	TGTGCCAGCAGTCGCGGGGGGCCCTCCTACAATGAGCAGTTCTTC
TRBV10-3	NA	NA	TRBJ2-5	CAIKERQGETQYF	TGTGCCATCAAAGAGAGGCAGGGGGAGACCCAGTACTTC
TRBV12-3/TRBV12-4	NA	NA	TRBJ2-5	CASSFLRGDYNEQYF	TGTGCCAGCAGTTTCTTGAGGGGGGATTACAATGAGCAGTACTTC
TRBV9	NA	NA	TRBJ2-1	CASSVVVGHEQFF	TGTGCCAGCAGCGTAGTGGTGGGCCATGAGCAGTTCTTC
TRBV7-2	few	NA	TRBJ1-5	CASSSQGYQPQHF	TGTGCCAGCAGCTCACAGGGCTATCAGCCCCAGCATTTT
TRBV18	once	NA	TRBJ1-5	CASSPPASSNQPQHF	TGTGCCAGCTCACCACCTGCGAGTAGCAATCAGCCCCAGCATTTT
TRBV20-1	once	NA	TRBJ2-2	CSARDLDQRGELFF	TGCAGTGCTAGAGATCTGGACCAAAGAGGGGAGCTGTTTTTT
TRBV9	NA	TRBD2	TRBJ2-5	CASSVVPAGGQETQYF	TGTGCCAGCAGCGTAGTGCCAGCGGGGGGCCAGGAGACCCAGTACTTC
TRBV20-1	few	NA	TRBJ2-1	CSPQAGNEQFF	TGCAGTCCCCAAGCGGGCAATGAGCAGTTCTTC
TRBV7-8	NA	NA	TRBJ2-7	CASSHHRALHYEQYF	TGTGCCAGCAGCCACCATCGGGCTCTCCACTACGAGCAGTACTTC
TRBV27	NA	NA	TRBJ2-2	CASSFAGSKSRELFF	TGTGCCAGCAGTTTTGCCGGGTCTAAGAGTCGGGAGCTGTTTTTT
TRBV5-6	NA	NA	TRBJ2-7	CASNRVAHEQYF	TGTGCCAGCAACCGTGTCGCACACGAGCAGTACTTC